Listed here are 10 T cell receptor beta chains from one sample, sequenced in a study of cytomegalovirus exposure and HLA in healthy donors. In the PCR, 60 Vbeta and 13 Jbeta primers were used. TCRdb's table, derived via immunoSEQ multiplex PCR, lists solely in-frame clones and lacks some. This table holds about 140,000 clones. Sequenced: PBMCs. Receptors were obtained from a woman under 30 in good health and CMV-seronegative.

V gene TRBV6-5 combines with J gene TRBJ1-4, with D possibly TRBD1 on 5 matching bases. Germline loops: CDR1 MNHEY, CDR2 SVGAGI. This CDR3 has 16 residues. The V end lost 2 bases, the J end lost 3 bases, and 13 bases lay between the germline ends. The CDR3 coding sequence is TGTGCCAGCAGTTACCTACCGGCAGGGCCTAATGAAAAACTGTTTTTT. This codes for CASSYLPAGPNEKLFF.

V gene TRBV5-1 combines with J gene TRBJ1-1; D perhaps matches TRBD1 (5 bases). In germline, CDR1 is SGHRS, CDR2 YFSETQ. The CDR3 is made up of 14 amino acids. Trimming removed 4 bases from V and 2 bases from J, with 12 bases in between. CDR3: CASSPTERNTEAFF. The CDR3 nucleotides read TGCGCCAGCAGCCCGACAGAGAGAAACACTGAAGCTTTCTTT.

The rearrangement joins TRBV19 to TRBJ1-5; D unresolved. V lost 5 bases and J lost 7, with 21 bases in between. Germline-derived CDR1 and CDR2 are LNHDA and SQIVND (reference sequence). This CDR3 comprises 16 residues. The CDR3 is CASSYSGGLIRQPQHF. For the CDR3, the DNA is TGTGCCAGTAGTTATAGTGGAGGGCTAATCCGCCAGCCCCAGCATTTT. The full variable domain, in which reference TRBV19 and TRBJ1-5 provide the parts outside the CDR3, is DGGITQSPKYLFRKEGQNVTLSCEQNLNHDAMYWYRQDPGQGLRLIYYSQIVNDFQKGDIAEGYSVSREKKESFPLTVTSAQKNPTAFYLCASSYSGGLIRQPQHFGDGTRLSIL.

The rearrangement uses TRBV9 and TRBJ2-2, with TRBD2 matching over 9 bases. The length of the CDR3 is 16 residues. CDR1 SGDLS and CDR2 YYNGEE come from the germline V gene. V lost 0 bases, J lost 7 bases, and 7 bases stayed unmatched. CDR3 protein: CASSVASAGGNGELFF. In nucleotides, the CDR3 is TGTGCCAGCAGCGTAGCCTCTGCGGGAGGGAACGGGGAGCTGTTTTTT.

This chain connects TRBV14 to TRBJ2-1; 10 bases fit TRBD2. CDR3 length: 16 residues. CDR1 is SGHDN, CDR2 FVKESK, per germline. J gave up 4 bases and V 5 bases, and 8 bases lay outside the gene matches. The CDR3 bases are TGTGCCAGCAGCATCGCCGGGACTAGCGCATACAATGAGCAGTTCTTC. It is translated as CASSIAGTSAYNEQFF.

The CDR3 DNA is TGCGCCAGCAACACCACCGGGACAGGGGGCTACAATGAGCAGTTCTTC. This encodes CASNTTGTGGYNEQFF. This chain links TRBV4-3 with TRBJ2-1, with 11 bases aligning to TRBD1. This CDR3 comprises 16 residues. Germline loops: CDR1 LGHNA, CDR2 YSLEER. J lost 3 bases, V lost 7 bases, and 8 bases had no gene match.

V gene TRBV4-3 combines with J gene TRBJ1-2; unclear D gene. Per germline, CDR1 LGHNA and CDR2 YSLEER. Trimming pared 3 bases from V and 4 bases from J, leaving 9 bases between. CDR3 length equals 13 residues. In nucleotides, the CDR3 is TGCGCCAGCAGCCAGACACCATTCTATGGCTACACCTTC. It codes for CASSQTPFYGYTF.

V is TRBV9 and J is TRBJ1-5; D gene ambiguous. With 0 bases removed from V and 0 bases from J, the gap between germline ends came to 7 bases. This CDR3 contains 15 residues. Germline CDR1 reads SGDLS; CDR2 reads YYNGEE. CDR3 loop: CASSVGGDSNQPQHF. The CDR3, as DNA: TGTGCCAGCAGCGTAGGCGGGGATAGCAATCAGCCCCAGCATTTT.

Here the CDR3 reads CASSDSRENTGELFF. CDR3 bases: TGTGCCAGCAGTGACTCGAGGGAGAACACCGGGGAGCTGTTTTTT. V is TRBV6-4 and J is TRBJ2-2; tentative D call: TRBD2 (5 bases). Germline lookup yields CDR1 MRHNA and CDR2 SNTAGT. Trimming took off 0 bases at V and 1 base at J, with 6 bases between the two ends. The CDR3 length is 15 residues.

The chain uses TRBV6-5 and TRBJ2-1; the D gene is possibly TRBD2 (5 bases). Germline V gene data show CDR1 as MNHEY and CDR2 as SVGAGI. Trimming removed 0 bases from V and 7 bases from J, with 16 bases in between. This CDR3 spans 16 amino acids. The CDR3, as DNA: TGTGCCAGCAGTTACTCGGGGAGCGGAGCTCTGAATGAGCAGTTCTTC. It encodes CASSYSGSGALNEQFF.